The 2 T cell receptor beta chains listed next were all sequenced from one sample in a study of T cell responses to AZD1222 COVID-19 vaccine (dated by TCRdb to the early 2020s). Sample time point, as interpreted from the label and publication: baseline before first vaccination. The protocol used for the library was the immunoSEQ multiplex PCR assay. TCRdb retrieved this table from immuneACCESS and kept in-frame rearrangements only. Not all clones are present; in checked studies, unresolved V genes account for under half, and no reason is known for the remainder. This sample lists roughly 150,000 clones; approximately 90% were detected once. Of the sample, under 5% is held by the ten largest clones. Specimen: peripheral blood, collected on day 0 of AZD1222 vaccination. The receptors derive from an adult in good health.

On this clone: At one boundary the junction diverges from the germline segment, which might be a read error. The chain has TRBV7-7 and TRBJ2-1, with D possibly called TRBD1 or TRBD2 (5 bases each). Per germline, CDR1 SSHAT and CDR2 FNYEAQ (reference sequence). The CDR3 totals 15 residues. The CDR3 sequence: CASSSGANIHNEQFF. The CDR3 nucleotides read TGTGCTAGCAGCTCCGGGGCCAATATTCACAATGAGCAGTTCTTC.

This sequence joins TRBV6-1 and TRBJ2-7; perhaps D is TRBD1 or TRBD2 (6 bases each). The CDR3 spans 16 residues. Germline CDR1 and CDR2: MNHNS and SASEGT. Trimming stripped 0 bases from V and 3 bases from J, with 15 bases between. CDR3 DNA sequence: TGTGCCAGCAGTGAAGCGGGGGGCTATCGGATCTACGAGCAGTACTTC. Encoded protein: CASSEAGGYRIYEQYF.